This TCR beta chain is drawn from a study of human T cells and chemical hapten exposure. This clonotype occurred a few times. One entry per CDR3 protein results from TCRdb running MiXCR on the RACE reads. Here the sample spans a few hundred thousand distinct CDR3 sequences, roughly 6% being singletons. The CDR3 covers 14 residues. Germline V gives CDR1 LNHDA, CDR2 SQIVND (reference sequence). Trimming at V came to 7 bases and at J to 4 bases, leaving 8 bases not matched to a gene. The sample's time point: patch test 2, 6 weeks after DPC sensitization. The treatment was: therapeutic diphenylcyclopropenone sensitization with weekly scalp DPC.

The rearrangement links TRBV19 to TRBJ1-2; the match to TRBD1 covers 8 bases. The receptor's source is a woman aged 18-29 years with alopecia areata. Some clones in this sample may be carry-over from other donors' samples. This sample comprised whole blood, obtained in connection with sensitization to the hapten diphenylcyclopropenone (DPC). CDR3 nucleotide sequence: TGTGCCAGTAACACAGGGGGAATTCGCTATGGCTACACCTTC. This codes for CASNTGGIRYGYTF.